These T cell receptor beta chains were read from a single sample in a study of cytomegalovirus exposure and HLA in healthy donors. TCRdb's copy holds only in-frame clones and misses some; the assay was immunoSEQ multiplex PCR. Of some 130,000 clones in the sample, around 75% were seen once. The sample taken for sequencing was PBMCs. These receptors were obtained from a man aged 35 to 55 in good health and CMV-seronegative. Each CDR3 is given with its conserved first and last residue. The D gene is left open where the match is weak. Clone size, where shown, is once, few, many, or a class for clones that have expanded.

d_call,v_call,j_call,cdr3_length,clone_size,cdr3_nt,cdr3_aa
.,TRBV13,TRBJ2-4,14,.,TGTGCCAGCAGCTTAGTACGTGAGGAGAACATTCAGTACTTC,CASSLVREENIQYF
.,TRBV30,TRBJ1-3,14,.,TGTGCCTGGAGTTTCCAGGGATCTGGAAACACCATATATTTT,CAWSFQGSGNTIYF
.,TRBV4-2,TRBJ2-2,15,.,TGTGCCAGCAGCCAGGAGTGGGCGAACACCGGGGAGCTGTTTTTT,CASSQEWANTGELFF
.,TRBV29-1,TRBJ2-5,12,.,TGCAGCGTCGGACTGTCACAAGAGACCCAGTACTTC,CSVGLSQETQYF
.,TRBV14,TRBJ2-7,12,.,TGTGCCAGCAGCCAAGATCAGGGGGAGCAGTACTTC,CASSQDQGEQYF
TRBD2,TRBV5-1,TRBJ2-2,16,.,TGCGCCAGCAAAGGGCTAGCGGGAGGGGACACCGGGGAGCTGTTTTTT,CASKGLAGGDTGELFF
.,TRBV7-9,TRBJ2-5,16,once,TGTGCCAGCAGCTTAGTGCCTCAGATCTCTTGGGAGACCCAGTACTTC,CASSLVPQISWETQYF
TRBD2,TRBV6-5,TRBJ2-1,15,.,TGTGCCAGCAGAGCTAGCGGGAGCCAGCCAGATGAGCAGTTCTTC,CASRASGSQPDEQFF
TRBD2,TRBV2,TRBJ2-2,19,.,TGTGCCAGCAGTGTGAGGGGACTAGTTGGACCGGTGCGCGCCGGGGAGCTGTTTTTT,CASSVRGLVGPVRAGELFF
TRBD2,TRBV6-5,TRBJ2-1,14,.,TGTGCCAGCAGGATACCTGGGGGGGGCAATGAGCAGTTCTTC,CASRIPGGGNEQFF
TRBD1,TRBV9,TRBJ2-7,15,.,TGTGCCAGCAGCCCCCAGGGACAGGGCGGTTACGAGCAGTACTTC,CASSPQGQGGYEQYF
TRBD1,TRBV27,TRBJ1-4,14,.,TGTGCCAGCAGTCTAGACAGGGCCGGCGAAAAACTGTTTTTT,CASSLDRAGEKLFF
.,TRBV29-1,TRBJ2-7,14,.,TGCAGCGTTGGTAGAGGGGGGGCCGCCTACGAGCAGTACTTC,CSVGRGGAAYEQYF
TRBD2,TRBV5-1,TRBJ2-3,14,.,TGCGCCAGCAGCCCAAACGGACTAGCGAGTACGCAGTATTTT,CASSPNGLASTQYF
.,TRBV5-1,TRBJ2-3,16,.,TGCGCCAGCAGCTTGGGGGAGGCTACTAGCACAGATACGCAGTATTTT,CASSLGEATSTDTQYF
TRBD1,TRBV2,TRBJ2-7,13,.,TGTGCCAGCAGTGCGGGACAGACCTACGAGCAGTACTTC,CASSAGQTYEQYF
.,TRBV2,TRBJ2-1,12,.,TGTGCCAGCAGAGACGTGGGGGGTGAGCAGTTCTTC,CASRDVGGEQFF
TRBD1,TRBV11-2,TRBJ2-7,15,once,TGTGCCAGCAGCTCTAACACAGGGGGCTCCTACGAGCAGTACTTC,CASSSNTGGSYEQYF
.,TRBV7-9,TRBJ2-2,15,once,TGTGCCAGCAGCCAACATGAGGCCAACACCGGGGAGCTGTTTTTT,CASSQHEANTGELFF
TRBD1,TRBV29-1,TRBJ1-2,14,.,TGCAGCGTTTTGACAGGGGACCCTAACTATGGCTACACCTTC,CSVLTGDPNYGYTF
TRBD2,TRBV5-1,TRBJ2-1,19,.,TGCGCCAGCAGCTTCCCGGGGCTAGCGGGGGTTAGCTCCTACAATGAGCAGTTCTTC,CASSFPGLAGVSSYNEQFF
.,TRBV5-1,TRBJ2-1,13,.,TGCGCCAGCAGCCGACGGGGAGGCGATGAGCAGTTCTTC,CASSRRGGDEQFF
.,TRBV7-9,TRBJ1-3,18,few,TGTGCCAGCAGCTTTTCAGCCCTTGGGCAGGGCACTGGAAACACCATATATTTT,CASSFSALGQGTGNTIYF
TRBD1,TRBV4-3,TRBJ2-1,16,.,TGCGCCAGCAGCCCACAACAGGGGGCAGGATACAATGAGCAGTTCTTC,CASSPQQGAGYNEQFF
.,TRBV7-3,TRBJ2-2,12,few,TGTGCCAGCAGCCACCTAGCCGGGGAGCTGTTTTTT,CASSHLAGELFF